This is a list of T cell receptor beta chains from one sample in a study of cytomegalovirus exposure and HLA in healthy donors. Data came from immunoSEQ multiplex PCR; TCRdb stores just in-frame clones and leaves some out. The sample carries over 90,000 clones, 60% to 80% recorded once. Sequenced input: PBMCs. All receptors come from a man aged 60-69 years in good health and CMV-seronegative. Each CDR3 is given with its conserved first and last residue. D genes are given only for firm matches. Clone size is not always given. Where it is, it says once, few, many or a class for expanded clones.

abundance,d_gene,v_gene,j_gene,CDR3nt,CDR3aa
.,.,TRBV2,TRBJ2-2,TGTGCCAGGGGCAAAGGGGACTCTCACGTAGGGGAGCTGTTTTTT,CARGKGDSHVGELFF
few,TRBD1,TRBV7-3,TRBJ2-5,TGTGCCAGCAGCCCTTGGGACAGCCCTGAGCAGTACTTC,CASSPWDSPEQYF
.,.,TRBV19,TRBJ1-1,TGTGCCAGTAGTATAAACGGCAGGGAGGGGAGGGCTGAAGCTTTCTTT,CASSINGREGRAEAFF
few,TRBD1,TRBV7-9,TRBJ1-2,TGTGCCAGCAGCATCGACAGGGGGTATTACACCTTC,CASSIDRGYYTF
.,.,TRBV7-7,TRBJ1-4,TGTGCTAGCAGCTTAGGTCAGACGGGAACTAATGAAAAACTGTTTTTT,CASSLGQTGTNEKLFF
.,TRBD1,TRBV5-1,TRBJ2-1,TGCGCCAGCAGCTTGGCATTGGGACAGGGTCAGAATGAGCAGTTCTTC,CASSLALGQGQNEQFF
.,TRBD2,TRBV5-1,TRBJ2-1,TGCGCCAGCAGCCCAACGGGGGGGCGTTCCTACAATGAGCAGTTCTTC,CASSPTGGRSYNEQFF
.,.,TRBV5-1,TRBJ2-1,TGCGCCAGCAGCTACAACTACAATGAGCAGTTCTTC,CASSYNYNEQFF
few,TRBD2,TRBV30,TRBJ2-5,TGTGCCTGGACAGCGGGACTCCAGTACCAAGAGACCCAGTACTTC,CAWTAGLQYQETQYF
.,TRBD2,TRBV7-3,TRBJ2-1,TGTGCCAGCAGCTTAACAGTGAGCGGGAAGGAGAATGAGCAGTTCTTC,CASSLTVSGKENEQFF
.,.,TRBV11-2,TRBJ2-1,TGTGCCAGCACCTCAGGCGCCTTCTACAATGAGCAGTTCTTC,CASTSGAFYNEQFF
.,TRBD1,TRBV30,TRBJ1-1,TGTGCCTGGAGTGTACAGGGGACCACTGAAGCTTTCTTT,CAWSVQGTTEAFF
.,TRBD1,TRBV10-2,TRBJ2-2,TGCGCCAGCAAGGGACAGGGGTCGAACACCGGGGAGCTGTTTTTT,CASKGQGSNTGELFF
.,.,TRBV5-1,TRBJ1-1,TGCGCCAGCAGCTTGGTCATCTCAGGGTCTGAAGCTTTCTTT,CASSLVISGSEAFF
.,.,TRBV5-4,TRBJ2-2,TGTGCCAGCAGCTTTGACGGGAGTTTGGCCGGGGAGCTGTTTTTT,CASSFDGSLAGELFF
many,.,TRBV6-4,TRBJ2-1,TGTGCCAGCAGTGACTCGCCAGGGGACTACAATGAGCAGTTCTTC,CASSDSPGDYNEQFF
.,TRBD1,TRBV19,TRBJ2-3,TGTGCCAGTAGGAGGACAGGGGGTAAAGATACGCAGTATTTT,CASRRTGGKDTQYF
.,TRBD2,TRBV4-1,TRBJ2-3,TGCGCCAGCAGCCTCGGACTAGCGGGAGGGCCTCTTAGCACAGATACGCAGTATTTT,CASSLGLAGGPLSTDTQYF
.,TRBD2,TRBV11-2,TRBJ2-3,TGTGCCAGCAGCTCGGGTCTTGCGCGGGGGGTGGATACGCAGTATTTT,CASSSGLARGVDTQYF
.,TRBD1,TRBV2,TRBJ1-3,TGTGCCAGCAGTGCTCTACAGGGGCCTGGCTCTGGAAACACCATATATTTT,CASSALQGPGSGNTIYF
few,.,TRBV28,TRBJ1-1,TGTGCCAGCAGGTCGGGTCCAGATGCAACTGAAGCTTTCTTT,CASRSGPDATEAFF
.,TRBD2,TRBV11-2,TRBJ2-7,TGTGCCAGCAGCTTAGCTGGGACTAGCGGATTCTACGAGCAGTACTTC,CASSLAGTSGFYEQYF
.,TRBD1,TRBV5-1,TRBJ1-5,TGCGCCAGCAGACCGGGACAGGATGATCAGCCCCAGCATTTT,CASRPGQDDQPQHF
.,TRBD2,TRBV5-1,TRBJ2-7,TGCGCCAGCAGCTTGTTTAGCGGGGAAGAGCCGGGGGAGCAGTACTTC,CASSLFSGEEPGEQYF
.,.,TRBV11-3,TRBJ1-6,TGTGCCAGCAGCTTAGATCCGCGATCACCCCTCCACTTT,CASSLDPRSPLHF
.,TRBD1,TRBV7-8,TRBJ1-1,TGTGCCAGCAGCCCGGGACAGGGCTCCGACACTGAAGCTTTCTTT,CASSPGQGSDTEAFF
few,.,TRBV4-1,TRBJ1-2,TGCGCCAGCAGCCAAGAGCGGCAGGGGCTGGATGGCTACACCTTC,CASSQERQGLDGYTF
once,.,TRBV5-1,TRBJ2-7,TGCGCCAGCAGCCCTTGGACAGCAAACTACGAGCAGTACTTC,CASSPWTANYEQYF
.,.,TRBV11-2,TRBJ2-2,TGTGCCAGCAGCTTAGACCCTACGAACACCGGGGAGCTGTTTTTT,CASSLDPTNTGELFF
.,TRBD2,TRBV7-9,TRBJ2-4,TGTGCCTGCGGGGACTATTTGGGCAAAAACATTCAGTACTTC,CACGDYLGKNIQYF
.,TRBD2,TRBV2,TRBJ2-2,TGTGCCAGCAGGCCGGGACTAGCGGGAGGAGGTACCGGGGAGCTGTTTTTT,CASRPGLAGGGTGELFF
once,.,TRBV10-1,TRBJ1-5,TGCGCCAGCAGTGAGTCTTATACAGGGTATAGCAATCAGCCCCAGCATTTT,CASSESYTGYSNQPQHF
many,.,TRBV6-6,TRBJ1-5,TGTGCCAGCAGTTACATCGGGCAGGGAGGTCAGCCCCAGCATTTT,CASSYIGQGGQPQHF
few,TRBD1,TRBV18,TRBJ1-5,TGTGCCAGCTCACAAACAGGGGGTCAACAGCCCCAGCATTTT,CASSQTGGQQPQHF
.,.,TRBV12-5,TRBJ1-5,TGTGCTAGTGGTTTGGTATTGTCCGGAGGGAATCAGCCCCAGCATTTT,CASGLVLSGGNQPQHF
few,.,TRBV18,TRBJ2-5,TGTGCCAGCTCAGCGGGGACAGCCGATCTTGAGACCCAGTACTTC,CASSAGTADLETQYF
.,TRBD2,TRBV7-3,TRBJ2-3,TGTGCCAGCAGCACGGGACTAGCGGGAGAGGCAGATACGCAGTATTTT,CASSTGLAGEADTQYF